The next 20 T cell receptor beta chains were all read from a single sample in a study of cytomegalovirus exposure and HLA in healthy donors. Primers: 60 Vbeta forward and 13 Jbeta reverse. Produced via immunoSEQ multiplex PCR; TCRdb's table is partial and in-frame only. This table holds 49,000 or so clones. Sequencing used PBMCs. These receptors were taken from a man aged 40-49 years in good health and CMV-seropositive.

The V and J genes are TRBV7-9 and TRBJ1-2, with TRBD1 matching over 8 bases. After removal of 6 bases from V and 6 bases from J, the junction contained 12 bases not matched to a gene. Germline CDR1 reads SEHNR; CDR2 reads FQNEAQ (reference sequence). The CDR3 has 15 residues. Here the CDR3 reads CASSFHQGAGDGYTF. The DNA of the CDR3 is TGTGCCAGCAGTTTCCATCAGGGGGCTGGGGATGGCTACACCTTC.

The J gene is TRBJ2-7, the V gene TRBV11-3; no reliable D call. The length of the CDR3 is 12 residues. Trimming pared 3 bases from V and 2 bases from J, leaving 5 bases between. The germline V gene encodes CDR1 SGHNT and CDR2 YENEEA. The chain's CDR3 is CASSLEPYEQYF. Written as DNA, the CDR3 is TGTGCCAGCAGCTTGGAGCCCTACGAGCAGTACTTC.

The V gene is TRBV5-1, the J gene TRBJ2-3, with 8 positions matching TRBD1. The CDR3 has 14 amino acids. Germline V gene data show CDR1 as SGHRS and CDR2 as YFSETQ. V lost 3 bases to trimming and J lost 4 bases; unmatched junction nucleotides: 4. CDR3 bases: TGCGCCAGCAGCTCCGACAGGGGTTCAGATACGCAGTATTTT. Amino acid sequence: CASSSDRGSDTQYF.

The V call is TRBV18, the J call TRBJ1-2, with TRBD1 matching 8 bases. The CDR3 extends over 14 amino acids. The germline CDR1 and CDR2 sequences are KGHSH and LQKENI. After removal of 2 bases from V and 4 bases from J, the junction contained 3 bases not matched to a gene. For the CDR3, the DNA is TGTGCCAGCTCACCAGACGGGACAGGCTATGGCTACACCTTC. Translation: CASSPDGTGYGYTF. The full variable domain, with the rest looked up from reference TRBV18 and TRBJ1-2, is NAGVMQNPRHLVRRRGQEARLRCSPMKGHSHVYWYRQLPEEGLKFMVYLQKENIIDESGMPKERFSAEFPKEGPSILRIQQVVRGDSAAYFCASSPDGTGYGYTFGSGTRLTVV.

The gene calls are TRBV6-4 and TRBJ1-5; 9 bases agree with TRBD1. The trim removed 5 bases at V and 8 bases at J, leaving 7 bases unmatched. CDR3 length: 14 residues. In germline, CDR1 is MRHNA, CDR2 SNTAGT. CDR3 bases: TGTGCCAGCAGTCCGGACAGGGGCGTGGAGCCCCAGCATTTT. Amino acid sequence: CASSPDRGVEPQHF.

In nucleotides, the CDR3 is TGCGCCAGCAGCCAAGATATCACGGTCTACGAGCAGTACTTC. This translates into CASSQDITVYEQYF. This sequence joins TRBV4-1 and TRBJ2-7; D not certain. V dropped 0 bases and J dropped 3 bases, with 9 bases sitting between them. CDR1 and CDR2 (germline): MGHRA, YSYEKL. This CDR3 contains 14 residues.

The V call is TRBV6-4, the J call TRBJ2-2; weak D call: TRBD2 (6 bases). Germline assignment: CDR1 MRHNA and CDR2 SNTAGT. V was clipped by 4 bases and J by 2 bases, with 11 bases between them. This CDR3 spans 15 amino acids. CDR3 amino acids: CASSAGLENTGELFF. The CDR3 region has the DNA TGTGCCAGCAGTGCGGGACTGGAAAACACCGGGGAGCTGTTTTTT.

V and J are TRBV28 and TRBJ2-1; D uncertain. The V gene's germline CDR1 is MDHEN and CDR2 SYDVKM. Trimming stripped 4 bases from V and 10 bases from J, with 8 bases between. CDR3 size: 11 residues. CDR3: CASSYSSEQFF. As DNA, the CDR3 is TGTGCCAGCAGTTATAGTTCCGAGCAGTTCTTC.

The chain links TRBV18 to TRBJ1-6; D ambiguous. Germline V gene lookup returns CDR1 KGHSH and CDR2 LQKENI. CDR3 length: 13 residues. V was trimmed by 3 bases and J by 6 bases, leaving 6 bases between them. The CDR3 region is CASSPLPNSPLHF. CDR3 bases: TGTGCCAGCTCACCTCTACCTAATTCACCCCTCCACTTT.

As regards this clone: Additional DNA sequences in this sample encode the identical CDR3. This chain uses TRBV28 with TRBJ1-1; 7 bases map to TRBD1. The length of the CDR3 is 13 residues. Unmatched junction bases numbered 11, after V lost 9 bases and J lost 7 bases. CDR1 and CDR2 (germline): MDHEN, SYDVKM. The CDR3 sequence: CASYEGAPDEAFF. The CDR3 DNA sequence: TGTGCCAGTTACGAGGGGGCGCCCGATGAAGCTTTCTTT.

The rearrangement joins TRBV15 to TRBJ2-3; no clear D gene. V was pared by 2 bases and J by 2 bases, with 11 bases between. Looked up from germline, CDR1 is LNHNV and CDR2 is YYDKDF (reference sequence). The CDR3 is 15 residues long. The CDR3 reads CATSRRDKLTDTQYF. The DNA of the CDR3 is TGTGCCACCAGCAGACGAGACAAGCTCACAGATACGCAGTATTTT.

This rearrangement joins TRBV5-5 to TRBJ1-2; D is undetermined. In germline, CDR1 is SGHKS, CDR2 YYEKEE (reference sequence). The CDR3 is 13 amino acids. V gave up 0 bases and J gave up 8 bases, with 11 bases separating them. CDR3 loop: CASSLDPVSGYTF. CDR3 DNA sequence: TGTGCCAGCAGCTTGGACCCCGTAAGCGGCTACACCTTC.

The V gene is TRBV5-1, the J gene TRBJ2-3; tentative D call: TRBD2 (6 bases). V was shortened by 5 bases and J by 2 bases, with 15 bases between the two germline ends. The CDR3 totals 15 residues. Germline CDR1 SGHRS, CDR2 YFSETQ. CDR3 sequence: CASRGGELPTDTQYF. The CDR3 DNA is TGCGCCAGCAGGGGGGGTGAGCTGCCCACAGATACGCAGTATTTT.

The chain carries TRBV7-9 and TRBJ1-1, with a weak D call TRBD1 (5 bases). This CDR3 comprises 14 residues. V was cut by 10 bases and J by 0 bases, with 15 bases left in between. CDR1 is SEHNR, CDR2 FQNEAQ, per germline (reference sequence). CDR3 residues: CATRGKELNTEAFF. In DNA form, the CDR3 reads TGTGCCACCCGGGGGAAGGAATTGAACACTGAAGCTTTCTTT.

The gene calls are TRBV7-7 and TRBJ1-4, with D uncertain. V was pared by 5 bases and J by 8 bases, with 18 bases between. Germline CDR1 SSHAT, CDR2 FNYEAQ (reference sequence). CDR3 length equals 15 residues. The CDR3 protein is CASSPQPPPSEKLFF. The CDR3 DNA follows: TGTGCCAGCAGCCCGCAACCGCCGCCGAGCGAAAAACTGTTTTTT. Full variable domain (remainder filled in from reference TRBV7-7 and TRBJ1-4): GAGVSQSPRYKVTKRGQDVTLRCDPISSHATLYWYQQALGQGPEFLTYFNYEAQPDKSGLPSDRFSAERPEGSISTLTIQRTEQRDSAMYRCASSPQPPPSEKLFFGSGTQLSVL.

The J gene is TRBJ2-5, the V gene TRBV20-1; no clear D gene. This CDR3 comprises 10 residues. Trimming left V 7 bases short and J 5 bases short, with 8 bases between. Germline CDR1 reads DFQATT; CDR2 reads SNEGSKA (reference sequence). The CDR3 nucleotides read TGCAGTGGCTGGCGGGAGACCCAGTACTTC. As protein: CSGWRETQYF.

This chain links TRBV10-3 with TRBJ2-1; D perhaps matches TRBD2 (5 bases). Trimming pared 2 bases from V and 0 bases from J, leaving 5 bases between. In germline, CDR1 is ENHRY, CDR2 SYGVKD. This CDR3 region has 14 residues. The CDR3 sequence: CAISETSSYNEQFF. Here the CDR3 DNA reads TGTGCCATCAGTGAGACTAGCTCCTACAATGAGCAGTTCTTC.

V usage is TRBV29-1 and J usage is TRBJ1-5; D is unclear. The CDR3 extends over 13 amino acids. Trimming took 0 bases from V and 5 from J, leaving 8 bases between them. The germline gives CDR1 SQVTM, CDR2 ANQGSEA. CDR3 coding DNA: TGCAGCGTTGAAGAAACGGCGGATCAGCCCCAGCATTTT. Translating gives CSVEETADQPQHF.

The chain uses TRBV27 and TRBJ1-5; no definite D call. Trimming cost V 5 bases and J 4 bases, with 6 bases left between them. Germline CDR1 is MNHEY and CDR2 is SMNVEV (reference sequence). This CDR3 contains 12 residues. CDR3 sequence: CASSTRNQPQHF. As DNA, the CDR3 is TGTGCCAGCAGTACCCGGAATCAGCCCCAGCATTTT.

J is TRBJ2-5 and V is TRBV7-2, with D maybe TRBD2 (5 bases). The CDR3 loop spans 13 amino acids. Trimming stripped 5 bases from V and 0 bases from J, with 7 bases between. Germline V CDR1 and CDR2: SGHTA, FQGNSA. The chain's CDR3 is CASSKRYQETQYF. CDR3 nucleotides: TGTGCCAGCAGCAAGCGGTACCAAGAGACCCAGTACTTC.